This paragraph covers one T cell receptor beta chain sequence. These data come from a study of blood T cell repertoires in COVID-19. Study background: T cells, B-cell-depleted T cells, or PBMCs supplied cDNA or gDNA.

The repertoire was sequenced with immunoSEQ multiplex PCR; TCRdb's copy has only in-frame clones and lacks some. Of some 110,000 clones in the sample, 70% to 85% were seen once. The germline V gene encodes CDR1 SGHRS and CDR2 YFSETQ. The CDR3 consists of 14 residues. V was trimmed by 0 bases and J by 0 bases, leaving 3 bases between them. The TCR sequence derives from a woman between 55 and 75 years old with acute or convalescent COVID-19. The sequencing sample was made of peripheral blood. The V gene is TRBV5-1, the J gene TRBJ2-2; no reliable D call. CDR3 residues: CASSLGANTGELFF. CDR3 nucleotide sequence: TGCGCCAGCAGCTTGGGCGCGAACACCGGGGAGCTGTTTTTT.